Below, 4 T cell receptor beta chains from the same sample are listed, as sequenced in a study of metastatic and nonmetastatic thyroid tumors. Treatment of any kind had been given to no patient before thyroid surgery. TCRdb redid the clone calls on the PCR reads using MiXCR. The table has 75,000 to 100,000 clones, over 9.5% seen once. Sample: blood. The receptors stem from a female donor with papillary thyroid cancer or a benign thyroid nodule (not recorded which). Some clones in this sample may be carry-over from other donors' samples.

The sample holds a few counts of this clone. The chain recombines TRBV6-1 with TRBJ2-7; D unclear. The germline V gene has CDR1 MNHNS and CDR2 SASEGT. Trimming cost V 4 bases and J 2 bases, with 12 bases left between them. This CDR3 is built from 14 residues. The CDR3 sequence: CASSVEGIAYEQYF. CDR3 nucleotides: TGTGCCAGCAGTGTGGAAGGGATAGCCTACGAGCAGTACTTC.

This clone was found many times. The genes are TRBV4-2 and TRBJ2-3; TRBD2 might be the D (7 bases). Germline CDR1 and CDR2: LGHNA and YNFKEQ. Trimming pared 1 base from V and 5 bases from J, leaving 19 bases between. The CDR3 is made up of 17 amino acids. The CDR3 nucleotides are TGTGCCAGCAGCCAAGTGTCCCGGGGGGCTATGGGAGATACGCAGTATTTT. Translated, it gives CASSQVSRGAMGDTQYF.

This clone was seen ten or more times. V gene TRBV27 combines with J gene TRBJ1-4, with TRBD1 as a possible D gene (5 bases). Germline CDR1 MNHEY, CDR2 SMNVEV (reference sequence). Trimming took off 1 base at V and 7 bases at J, with 10 bases between the two ends. The CDR3 contains 14 residues. CDR3 sequence (DNA): TGTGCCAGCAGTTTATGGGGCGGGGGTGAAAAACTGTTTTTT. Translated: CASSLWGGGEKLFF.

The rearrangement uses TRBV5-6 and TRBJ2-5; D is perhaps TRBD2 (6 bases). This CDR3 region has 12 residues. Trimming took off 4 bases at V and 7 bases at J, with 11 bases between the two ends. Germline V gene sequence: CDR1 SGHDT, CDR2 YYEEEE. The CDR3 spells CASSPSGGTQYF. The CDR3 DNA reads as TGTGCCAGCAGCCCTTCCGGGGGGACCCAGTACTTC.